The 32 T cell receptor beta chains given below trace back to one sample, sequenced in a study of blood T cell repertoires in COVID-19. Sequencing was performed with immunoSEQ multiplex PCR; in TCRdb, only in-frame clones are kept and a portion is missing. The sample carries 300,000 to 350,000 clones, 80% to 90% recorded once. The sample consisted of peripheral blood. These receptors originate from a woman aged 45 to 65 with COVID-19, enrolled during active disease.

V and J are TRBV10-2 and TRBJ1-1, with D possibly being TRBD1 (5 bases). CDR3 length: 15 residues. Trimming pared 2 bases from V and 3 bases from J, leaving 13 bases between. The germline V gene has CDR1 WSHSY and CDR2 SAAADI. CDR3 nucleotides: TGCGCCAGCAGTGAGGCACTTTGGGGCGACACTGAAGCTTTCTTT. Its translation: CASSEALWGDTEAFF.

In nucleotides, the CDR3 is TGTGCCAGCAGCTATTCGGGACAGGGTGTCACCGGGGAGCTGTTTTTT. It is translated as CASSYSGQGVTGELFF. The chain joins TRBV11-3 to TRBJ2-2; 9 bases are shared with TRBD1. The germline V gene encodes CDR1 SGHNT and CDR2 YENEEA. V lost 4 bases, J lost 4 bases, and 7 bases stayed unmatched. This CDR3 is 16 amino acids long.

V and J are TRBV21-1 and TRBJ2-5; whether TRBD2, the table's D call, matches the DNA was not checked. TRBV21-1 corresponds to a pseudogene. The CDR3 length is 18 residues. CDR3 DNA sequence: TGTGCCAGCAGCGCGGACTACCCCCCGGGACCCCCGGGTGGGACCCAGTACTTC. Amino acids: CASSADYPPGPPGGTQYF.

The J gene is TRBJ1-5, the V gene TRBV13; 8 nucleotides agree with TRBD1. Germline V gene sequence: CDR1 PRHDT, CDR2 FYEKMQ (reference sequence). V gave up 3 bases and J gave up 3 bases; unmatched junction bases: 1. CDR3 length: 14 amino acids. CDR3 loop: CASSLGQVNQPQHF. The CDR3 coding sequence is TGTGCCAGCAGCTTGGGACAGGTCAATCAGCCCCAGCATTTT.

The rearrangement uses TRBV7-9 and TRBJ1-2; D is unclear. CDR3 size: 12 residues. Germline CDR1 is SEHNR and CDR2 is FQNEAQ (reference sequence). V was cut by 2 bases and J by 8 bases, with 9 bases left in between. CDR3 nucleotide sequence: TGTGCCAGCAGCTTAAGCGAGGAAGGCTACACCTTC. Translation: CASSLSEEGYTF.

The chain is built from TRBV7-9 and TRBJ2-5; D unresolved. Trimming stripped 0 bases from V and 4 bases from J, with 9 bases between. The germline V gene encodes CDR1 SEHNR and CDR2 FQNEAQ (reference sequence). This CDR3 has 14 amino acids. CDR3 DNA sequence: TGTGCCAGCAGCTTAGCAGTCCAGATAGAGACCCAGTACTTC. Encoded protein: CASSLAVQIETQYF.

The V gene is TRBV5-1, the J gene TRBJ2-5; TRBD2 aligns across 7 bases. Germline CDR1 SGHRS, CDR2 YFSETQ. V shed 0 bases and J 4 bases; nucleotides not matched to a gene: 9. This CDR3 is built from 16 residues. The DNA for the CDR3 is TGCGCCAGCAGCTTGGACGGGAGGACACGGCCAGAGACCCAGTACTTC. Protein product: CASSLDGRTRPETQYF.

Turning to this clone: The sample has other DNA sequences that encode this CDR3 too. This chain joins TRBV6-4 and TRBJ1-1, with D maybe TRBD1 (6 bases). V gave up 0 bases and J gave up 2 bases, with 10 bases separating them. This CDR3 comprises 15 residues. CDR1 MRHNA and CDR2 SNTAGT come from the germline V gene. For the CDR3, the DNA is TGTGCCAGCAGTGACTCGACAGGAGGTAACACTGAAGCTTTCTTT. It specifies CASSDSTGGNTEAFF.

This chain uses TRBV6-5 with TRBJ2-1; 8 bases are shared with TRBD2. J lost 0 bases, V lost 8 bases, and 3 bases had no gene match. The germline gives CDR1 MNHEY, CDR2 SVGAGI. The CDR3 totals 14 residues. As DNA, the CDR3 is TGTGCCAGCGGACGGGAGGGCTCCTACAATGAGCAGTTCTTC. Translating gives CASGREGSYNEQFF.

The chain carries TRBV4-2 and TRBJ2-7; 10 bases are shared with TRBD2. With V trimmed by 4 bases and J by 3 bases, 3 bases remained unmatched. This CDR3 has 14 amino acids. The germline V gene encodes CDR1 LGHNA and CDR2 YNFKEQ. The CDR3 nucleotides are TGTGCCAGCAGCCCCGGACTAGCGGACTACGAGCAGTACTTC. Amino acids: CASSPGLADYEQYF.

The genes are TRBV20-1 and TRBJ2-1, with D possibly matching TRBD1 (5 bases). The CDR3 runs 11 residues. V was clipped by 5 bases and J by 8 bases, with 10 bases between them. Per germline, CDR1 DFQATT and CDR2 SNEGSKA (reference sequence). The chain's CDR3 is CSAWGSYEQFF. The CDR3 DNA follows: TGCAGTGCTTGGGGCAGCTATGAGCAGTTCTTC.

The V call is TRBV27, the J call TRBJ2-7; D is possibly TRBD2 (5 bases). Germline-derived CDR1 and CDR2 are MNHEY and SMNVEV (reference sequence). The V gene lost 8 bases and the J gene lost 2 bases, with 16 bases spanning the gap. The CDR3 sequence is 14 residues long. The CDR3 nucleotides read TGTGCCAGCTCTACCGGAGGAAGAACCTACGAGCAGTACTTC. Protein product: CASSTGGRTYEQYF.

The rearrangement links TRBV6-5 to TRBJ1-5; the match to TRBD1 covers 7 bases. Germline values: CDR1 MNHEY, CDR2 SVGAGI. This CDR3 spans 15 amino acids. V lost 7 bases to trimming and J lost 6 bases; unmatched junction nucleotides: 12. The CDR3 spells CASISTGPGFQPQHF. The CDR3 DNA follows: TGTGCCAGCATATCGACAGGGCCGGGGTTTCAGCCCCAGCATTTT.

The chain joins TRBV5-1 to TRBJ2-3, with D tentatively TRBD2 (6 bases). V was clipped by 0 bases and J by 6 bases, with 11 bases between them. Germline CDR1 and CDR2: SGHRS and YFSETQ. The CDR3 has 14 residues. CDR3 amino acids: CASSLAREGDTQYF. CDR3 nucleotide sequence: TGCGCCAGCAGCTTGGCGCGGGAAGGCGATACGCAGTATTTT.

The rearrangement uses TRBV18 and TRBJ2-1; 12 nucleotides line up with TRBD2. Germline assignment: CDR1 KGHSH and CDR2 LQKENI. V shed 3 bases, J shed 3 bases, and the junction held 3 bases outside the gene matches. This CDR3 is built from 16 residues. The CDR3 nucleotides read TGTGCCAGCTCACCCCTACTAGCGGGAGGCTACAATGAGCAGTTCTTC. It yields the protein CASSPLLAGGYNEQFF.

The CDR3: CSVEGTSGSPYEQYF. Written as DNA, the CDR3 is TGCAGCGTTGAAGGGACTAGCGGGAGCCCCTACGAGCAGTACTTC. V is TRBV29-1 and J is TRBJ2-7; the match to TRBD2 covers 13 bases. Trimming cost V 1 base and J 2 bases; bases outside gene matches: 2. The CDR3 sequence is 15 residues long. CDR1 SQVTM and CDR2 ANQGSEA come from the germline V gene.

The CDR3 reads CSVRARTGGSYNEQFF. The CDR3 DNA reads TGCAGCGTCCGAGCAAGAACGGGGGGCTCCTACAATGAGCAGTTCTTC. The chain is built from TRBV29-1 and TRBJ2-1, with 7 bases that match TRBD2. The V gene end was trimmed by 6 bases and the J gene end by 0 bases; junction bases not matched to a gene: 11. This CDR3 is 16 amino acids long. In germline, CDR1 is SQVTM, CDR2 ANQGSEA.

J is TRBJ2-4 and V is TRBV2, with 9 bases lining up with TRBD1. This CDR3 spans 14 amino acids. The junction had 4 bases not matched to a gene; V was cut back by 4 bases and J by 6 bases. CDR1 is SNHLY, CDR2 FYNNEI, per germline. CDR3 bases: TGTGCCAGCAGTGGGACAGGGGAGGGAAACATTCAGTACTTC. Translating gives CASSGTGEGNIQYF.

The rearrangement links TRBV4-3 to TRBJ2-3; 8 nucleotides match TRBD2. Germline-derived CDR1 and CDR2 are LGHNA and YSLEER. V was pared by 0 bases and J by 1 base, with 3 bases of the junction left unmatched. This CDR3 comprises 16 residues. The DNA for the CDR3 is TGCGCCAGCAGCCAAGACTCGGGGGGGGGCACAGATACGCAGTATTTT. This sequence encodes CASSQDSGGGTDTQYF.

This clone was detected only a few times. The chain carries TRBV4-1 and TRBJ1-1; tentative D call: TRBD1 (5 bases). V was pared by 3 bases and J by 1 base, with 6 bases between. From germline, CDR1 is MGHRA and CDR2 YSYEKL. The CDR3 is made up of 13 amino acids. The CDR3 protein is CASSHGQNTEAFF. The CDR3 nucleotides are TGCGCCAGCAGCCACGGACAGAACACTGAAGCTTTCTTT.

The chain has TRBV19 and TRBJ2-3, with 8 bases fitting TRBD2. Germline V gene sequence: CDR1 LNHDA, CDR2 SQIVND (reference sequence). Unmatched junction bases numbered 8, after V lost 6 bases and J lost 6 bases. There are 14 residues in the CDR3. The CDR3 region is CASSGGRSMDTQYF. CDR3 bases: TGTGCCAGTAGCGGCGGGAGGTCTATGGATACGCAGTATTTT.

The chain's CDR3 is CASSVAGGNQPQHF. The CDR3 DNA sequence: TGTGCCAGTAGTGTTGCAGGGGGAAATCAGCCCCAGCATTTT. V and J are TRBV19 and TRBJ1-5; 7 bases map to TRBD1. This CDR3 spans 14 amino acids. CDR1 LNHDA and CDR2 SQIVND come from the germline V gene (reference sequence). V was pared by 5 bases and J by 4 bases, with 5 bases of the junction left unmatched.

The gene calls are TRBV19 and TRBJ1-2; 8 bases fit TRBD1. Germline-derived CDR1 and CDR2 are LNHDA and SQIVND (reference sequence). Losses at the gene ends were 4 bases for V and 4 bases for J; bases not matched to a gene: 11. This CDR3 has 16 residues. Here the CDR3 reads CASSRGDRRLGYGYTF. The CDR3 DNA follows: TGTGCCAGTAGTAGGGGGGACAGGCGGCTTGGCTATGGCTACACCTTC.

This clone was seen just once. This chain joins TRBV11-2 and TRBJ2-3; TRBD1 is a possible D gene (5 bases). CDR3 length equals 15 residues. V lost 2 bases and J 6 bases, leaving 15 bases between the germline ends. Germline V gene lookup returns CDR1 SGHAT and CDR2 FQNNGV. The CDR3 region is CASSLNSQGSDTQYF. The CDR3 nucleotides read TGTGCCAGCAGCTTAAACTCTCAGGGATCCGATACGCAGTATTTT.

The chain joins TRBV30 to TRBJ2-1, with TRBD1 identical over 7 bases. V shed 8 bases and J 9 bases; nucleotides not matched to a gene: 10. The CDR3 consists of 12 residues. Germline V gene data show CDR1 as GTSNPN and CDR2 as SVGIG (reference sequence). The CDR3 reads CAIDRVGSEQFF. The DNA of the CDR3 is TGTGCCATTGACAGGGTTGGAAGTGAGCAGTTCTTC.

This chain links TRBV6-5 with TRBJ2-7, with a tentative D call TRBD1 (6 bases). V was trimmed by 5 bases and J by 5 bases, leaving 16 bases between them. Germline V CDR1 and CDR2: MNHEY, SVGAGI. This CDR3 is built from 14 residues. The chain's CDR3 is CASSRNREANEQYF. The CDR3 DNA sequence: TGTGCCAGCAGTCGAAACAGGGAAGCGAACGAGCAGTACTTC.

The CDR3 DNA reads TGCGCCAGCAGCTTGGGACGGGACAGCCCCTCCTACAATGAGCAGTTCTTC. Encoded protein: CASSLGRDSPSYNEQFF. The chain combines TRBV5-1 with TRBJ2-1, with 7 positions matching TRBD1. Germline V CDR1 and CDR2: SGHRS, YFSETQ. With 0 bases clipped from V and 0 bases from J, the junction kept 6 bases outside the gene matches. The CDR3 is made up of 17 amino acids.

This chain joins TRBV6-6 and TRBJ2-7; D not certain. Germline lookup yields CDR1 MNHNY and CDR2 SVGAGI (reference sequence). CDR3 length: 14 amino acids. V lost 2 bases to trimming and J lost 0 bases, with 8 bases between them. The chain's CDR3 is CASSYAFSSYEQYF. For the CDR3, the DNA is TGTGCCAGCAGTTACGCATTCAGCTCCTACGAGCAGTACTTC.

This clone appeared a single time. This chain links TRBV7-9 with TRBJ2-7; no firm D call. The CDR3 runs 14 residues. Trimming removed 2 bases from V and 4 bases from J, with 12 bases in between. CDR1 is SEHNR, CDR2 FQNEAQ, per germline (reference sequence). DNA for the CDR3: TGTGCCAGCAGCTTACCGGGTCCGGAGTACGAGCAGTACTTC. Amino acids: CASSLPGPEYEQYF.

The CDR3 spells CASSQGTAYNEQFF. Here the CDR3 DNA reads TGTGCCAGCAGCCAAGGGACAGCGTACAATGAGCAGTTCTTC. V is TRBV3-1 (or the pseudogene TRBV3-2) and J is TRBJ2-1; D might be TRBD1 (6 bases). Trimming removed 1 base from V and 4 bases from J, with 8 bases in between. Looked up from germline, CDR1 is LGHDT and CDR2 is YNNKEL (reference sequence). The CDR3 sequence is 14 residues long.

The chain recombines TRBV7-2 with TRBJ2-1, with 7 positions matching TRBD2. Germline CDR1 is SGHTA and CDR2 is FQGNSA. There are 15 residues in the CDR3. Trimming took 5 bases from V and 6 from J; bases not matched to a gene: 10. The DNA for the CDR3 is TGTGCCAGCAGCCCGTGGACTAGGGGCTCCAATGAGCAGTTCTTC. This sequence encodes CASSPWTRGSNEQFF.

This chain links TRBV19 with TRBJ1-5; a possible D gene is TRBD1 (5 bases). The V end lost 5 bases, the J end lost 4 bases, and 15 bases lay between the germline ends. The CDR3 runs to 15 residues. CDR1 and CDR2 (germline): LNHDA, SQIVND (reference sequence). The CDR3 nucleotides read TGTGCCAGTAGTGCCCCCTATAGGGGAAATCAGCCCCAGCATTTT. Translated, it gives CASSAPYRGNQPQHF.